These 28 T cell receptor beta chains were all obtained from the same sample, sequenced in a study of cytomegalovirus exposure and HLA in healthy donors. The primer mix had 60 Vbeta and 13 Jbeta primers. Here immunoSEQ multiplex PCR was the method, and the copy in TCRdb shows in-frame clones only, minus some. The sample has some 150,000 clones; 70% to 80% are singletons. The sequenced material came from PBMCs. Source of these receptors: a man aged 40-50 years in good health and CMV-seronegative.

The V call is TRBV20-1, the J call TRBJ1-2, with D uncertain. This CDR3 spans 11 amino acids. The germline V and J ends were trimmed by 0 bases and 6 bases, with 5 bases remaining between them. Germline V gene sequence: CDR1 DFQATT, CDR2 SNEGSKA (reference sequence). In DNA form, the CDR3 reads TGCAGTGCTAGAGAGTTCGATGGCTACACCTTC. As protein: CSAREFDGYTF.

The chain links TRBV6-6 to TRBJ1-4; possible D gene TRBD1, 6 bases. There are 14 residues in the CDR3. V was trimmed by 0 bases and J by 8 bases, leaving 10 bases between them. The germline V gene has CDR1 MNHNY and CDR2 SVGAGI (reference sequence). The CDR3 DNA follows: TGTGCCAGCAGTTACTCCAGGGGAGACGAAAAACTGTTTTTT. This encodes CASSYSRGDEKLFF.

This clone has more than one count but fewer than ten. The chain couples TRBV13 to TRBJ2-2, with D possibly TRBD2 on 5 matching bases. Germline assignment: CDR1 PRHDT and CDR2 FYEKMQ (reference sequence). The CDR3 contains 17 residues. V was trimmed by 4 bases and J by 6 bases, leaving 21 bases between them. The CDR3 loop is CASSYRRGRNSAGELFF. For the CDR3, the DNA is TGTGCCAGCAGCTACAGACGGGGAAGGAATAGCGCCGGGGAGCTGTTTTTT.

This rearrangement joins TRBV9 to TRBJ2-3; no definite D call. V dropped 0 bases and J dropped 0 bases, with 8 bases sitting between them. This CDR3 contains 15 residues. Per germline, CDR1 SGDLS and CDR2 YYNGEE. The CDR3 bases are TGTGCCAGCAGCGTAGGTGTGTCTAGCACAGATACGCAGTATTTT. Translation gives CASSVGVSSTDTQYF.

This clone was recorded a few times. The CDR3 bases are TGTGCCAGCAGCCCCGGCGGGGGAGCGGATACGCAGTATTTT. It yields the protein CASSPGGGADTQYF. The chain links TRBV27 to TRBJ2-3; TRBD2 aligns across 7 bases. Germline-derived CDR1 and CDR2 are MNHEY and SMNVEV (reference sequence). The CDR3 length is 14 residues. J gave up 6 bases and V 6 bases, and 9 bases lay outside the gene matches.

V usage is TRBV5-5 and J usage is TRBJ2-7; tentative D call: TRBD2 (6 bases). V was shortened by 2 bases and J by 7 bases, with 16 bases between the two germline ends. CDR1 and CDR2 from the germline V gene are SGHKS and YYEKEE (reference sequence). The CDR3 contains 14 residues. The CDR3 protein is CASSLRGRIPEQYF. The DNA for the CDR3 is TGTGCCAGCAGCTTACGGGGGAGGATCCCGGAGCAGTACTTC.

This clone was seen a single time. The chain uses TRBV6-6 and TRBJ1-5; unclear D gene. Germline V gives CDR1 MNHNY, CDR2 SVGAGI (reference sequence). Trimming cost V 2 bases and J 5 bases, with 13 bases left between them. This CDR3 contains 15 residues. CDR3 sequence reads: CASSYDLVDYQPQHF. The CDR3 coding sequence is TGTGCCAGCAGTTACGATTTGGTCGACTATCAGCCCCAGCATTTT.

The chain joins TRBV9 to TRBJ1-3; D ambiguous. The CDR3 spans 15 residues. The germline V gene has CDR1 SGDLS and CDR2 YYNGEE. The V end was cut by 0 bases, the J end by 0 bases, with 7 bases between. In DNA, the CDR3 is TGTGCCAGCAGCGTAGGCGGGCCCTCTGGAAACACCATATATTTT. Residues: CASSVGGPSGNTIYF.

This chain joins TRBV4-1 and TRBJ2-1; 10 bases align to TRBD1. The V and J ends lost 1 base and 1 base, in that order; junction bases with no gene match: 1. Germline CDR1 reads MGHRA; CDR2 reads YSYEKL. The length of the CDR3 is 16 residues. The CDR3 sequence is CASSQGQGASYNEQFF. The CDR3, as DNA: TGCGCCAGCAGCCAAGGACAGGGGGCTTCCTACAATGAGCAGTTCTTC.

The chain combines TRBV30 with TRBJ2-2; no clear D. CDR3 length: 14 amino acids. V gave up 0 bases and J gave up 6 bases, with 11 bases separating them. The germline V gene has CDR1 GTSNPN and CDR2 SVGIG (reference sequence). This chain's CDR3 is CAWSVIPPPGELFF. CDR3 nucleotide sequence: TGTGCCTGGAGTGTCATTCCCCCCCCCGGGGAGCTGTTTTTT.

The chain is built from TRBV5-1 and TRBJ2-1, with a possible D match to TRBD2 (5 bases). V lost 3 bases to trimming and J lost 6 bases, with 10 bases between them. CDR1 is SGHRS, CDR2 YFSETQ, per germline. This CDR3 has 13 amino acids. This chain's CDR3 is CASSSGSPNEQFF. The CDR3 DNA reads as TGCGCCAGCAGCTCGGGGTCCCCCAATGAGCAGTTCTTC.

CDR3 nucleotides: TGTGCCAGCAGCCCCTCTGGGGGAGGCTATGGCTACACCTTC. Protein product: CASSPSGGGYGYTF. The chain employs TRBV6-6 and TRBJ1-2; weak D call: TRBD1 (5 bases). The CDR3 loop spans 14 amino acids. Per germline, CDR1 MNHNY and CDR2 SVGAGI (reference sequence). Trimming left V 6 bases short and J 4 bases short, with 15 bases between.

This clone was recorded once. The V and J genes are TRBV7-9 and TRBJ2-3, with D perhaps TRBD2 (6 bases). Germline values: CDR1 SEHNR, CDR2 FQNEAQ (reference sequence). The CDR3 runs to 13 residues. With 8 bases removed from V and 1 base from J, the gap between germline ends came to 10 bases. The CDR3 bases are TGTGCCAGCTCGGGGGTACGCACAGATACGCAGTATTTT. The encoded protein is CASSGVRTDTQYF.

This chain connects TRBV11-3 to TRBJ1-3; TRBD1 matches 7 bases. Germline V gene sequence: CDR1 SGHNT, CDR2 YENEEA. The CDR3 is made up of 13 amino acids. Trimming at V came to 3 bases and at J to 4 bases, leaving 0 bases not matched to a gene. CDR3: CASSLGQGNTIYF. The CDR3 nucleotides read TGTGCCAGCAGCTTGGGACAGGGAAACACCATATATTTT.

The rearrangement joins TRBV15 to TRBJ2-3, with 8 bases aligning to TRBD1. There are 15 residues in the CDR3. V dropped 0 bases and J dropped 4; count of bases not matched to a gene: 3. CDR1 and CDR2 (germline): LNHNV, YYDKDF (reference sequence). The CDR3 loop reads CATSRDPGQADTQYF. Here the CDR3 DNA reads TGTGCCACCAGCAGAGATCCGGGACAGGCAGATACGCAGTATTTT.

V is TRBV5-1 and J is TRBJ1-1; D is perhaps TRBD1 (5 bases). Between the trimmed V and J ends, which lost 3 bases and 5 bases, there was a span of 20 bases. CDR3 length: 16 amino acids. Looked up from germline, CDR1 is SGHRS and CDR2 is YFSETQ. The CDR3 spells CASSWDLVLGGTEAFF. CDR3 bases: TGCGCCAGCAGCTGGGATTTAGTGCTCGGGGGGACTGAAGCTTTCTTT.

The chain links TRBV6-1 to TRBJ2-7; TRBD1 is a possible D gene (5 bases). The germline CDR1 and CDR2 sequences are MNHNS and SASEGT. Trimming took off 9 bases at V and 0 bases at J, with 12 bases between the two ends. CDR3 size: 13 residues. The CDR3 protein is CASSGIGSYEQYF. The CDR3 coding sequence is TGTGCCAGTTCAGGGATTGGCTCCTACGAGCAGTACTTC.

The chain has TRBV29-1 and TRBJ1-1; D may be TRBD1 (5 bases). V was cut by 5 bases and J by 5 bases, with 15 bases left in between. The CDR3 covers 13 residues. Germline V CDR1 and CDR2: SQVTM, ANQGSEA. CDR3 nucleotides: TGCAGCGTTTCCCAGGGAGGAGTAACTGAAGCTTTCTTT. Translated: CSVSQGGVTEAFF.

The V and J genes are TRBV19 and TRBJ2-2; tentatively, D is TRBD1 (5 bases). Germline V CDR1 and CDR2: LNHDA, SQIVND (reference sequence). CDR3 length equals 14 residues. V lost 3 bases and J 4 bases, leaving 9 bases between the germline ends. The chain's CDR3 is CASSIQGSTGELFF. The DNA of the CDR3 is TGTGCCAGTAGTATTCAGGGATCCACCGGGGAGCTGTTTTTT.

V and J are TRBV2 and TRBJ2-1; 13 nucleotides align to TRBD2. V lost 7 bases to trimming and J lost 6 bases; unmatched junction nucleotides: 6. Germline CDR1 SNHLY, CDR2 FYNNEI. This CDR3 comprises 15 residues. The CDR3 nucleotides are TGTGCCAGCAAAAGGACTAGCGGGAGTCTCAATGAGCAGTTCTTC. It specifies CASKRTSGSLNEQFF.

This chain connects TRBV4-2 to TRBJ2-7, with D uncertain. The CDR3 runs to 13 residues. CDR1 is LGHNA, CDR2 YNFKEQ, per germline. V lost 2 bases and J lost 4, with 9 bases in between. CDR3 amino acids: CASSQLDKYEQYF. Written as DNA, the CDR3 is TGTGCCAGCAGCCAACTTGACAAGTACGAGCAGTACTTC.

The chain recombines TRBV6-1 with TRBJ1-5, with D tentatively TRBD1 (5 bases). V lost 1 base and J lost 2, with 9 bases in between. The CDR3 contains 15 residues. The germline V gene has CDR1 MNHNS and CDR2 SASEGT. The CDR3 loop reads CASSEEAGRNQPQHF. CDR3 nucleotide sequence: TGTGCCAGCAGTGAAGAAGCAGGGCGCAATCAGCCCCAGCATTTT.

The rearrangement joins TRBV4-3 to TRBJ2-2, with 7 positions matching TRBD1. This CDR3 is 17 amino acids long. The V gene end was trimmed by 2 bases and the J gene end by 6 bases; junction bases not matched to a gene: 12. The germline gives CDR1 LGHNA, CDR2 YSLEER. The CDR3 spells CASSQFHRGMLSGELFF. The CDR3 DNA sequence: TGCGCCAGCAGCCAATTCCACAGGGGAATGTTATCCGGGGAGCTGTTTTTT.

This clone was picked up one time. The chain uses TRBV10-3 and TRBJ2-3; 10 nucleotides agree with TRBD2. Looked up from germline, CDR1 is ENHRY and CDR2 is SYGVKD. CDR3 size: 14 residues. V gave up 6 bases and J gave up 3 bases; unmatched junction bases: 3. The CDR3 spells CAISGAGGTDTQYF. The CDR3 bases are TGTGCCATCAGCGGAGCGGGAGGGACAGATACGCAGTATTTT.

CDR3 amino acids: CASSTELDSKYF. DNA for the CDR3: TGTGCCAGCAGCACAGAACTAGATTCGAAGTACTTC. The chain couples TRBV28 to TRBJ2-7; D is perhaps TRBD2 (5 bases). Trimming removed 6 bases from V and 11 bases from J, with 17 bases in between. The CDR3 runs to 12 residues. CDR1 and CDR2 from the germline V gene are MDHEN and SYDVKM.

This chain uses TRBV11-2 with TRBJ1-1, with D tentatively TRBD1 (6 bases). Looked up from germline, CDR1 is SGHAT and CDR2 is FQNNGV. The ends were cut back, 6 bases at V and 2 bases at J, with 13 bases in the middle. This CDR3 is built from 14 residues. The CDR3: CASRSTGTNTEAFF. In DNA form, the CDR3 reads TGTGCCAGCAGATCTACAGGGACCAACACTGAAGCTTTCTTT.

The V call is TRBV2, the J call TRBJ2-3, with TRBD2 matching 9 bases. The germline V gene has CDR1 SNHLY and CDR2 FYNNEI. The CDR3 is made up of 15 amino acids. With V trimmed by 6 bases and J by 0 bases, 4 bases remained unmatched. The CDR3 bases are TGTGCCAGCAGGCAAACTAGCGGGAGCACAGATACGCAGTATTTT. It specifies CASRQTSGSTDTQYF. Together with reference TRBV2 and TRBJ2-3, the CDR3 gives the full variable domain: EPEVTQTPSHQVTQMGQEVILRCVPISNHLYFYWYRQILGQKVEFLVSFYNNEISEKSEIFDDQFSVERPDGSNFTLKIRSTKLEDSAMYFCASRQTSGSTDTQYFGPGTRLTVL.

The chain is built from TRBV5-1 and TRBJ2-5; 7 bases map to TRBD2. From germline, CDR1 is SGHRS and CDR2 YFSETQ. J was trimmed by 0 bases and V by 0 bases; bases with no gene match: 2. The CDR3 runs to 15 residues. Here the CDR3 DNA reads TGCGCCAGCAGCTTGGAGCTAGCGGACCAAGAGACCCAGTACTTC. It translates to CASSLELADQETQYF.